This T cell receptor beta chain comes out of a study of shared clonotypes between healthy human individuals. Study context: CD4 naive cells filled three plates per donor, CD4 memory three, CD8 naive two and CD8 memory one.

Profiling relied on immunoSEQ multiplex PCR, and the TCRdb table lists in-frame clones only, not all of them. The sample has 1,400,000 or so clones, about 98.5% seen once. The germline V gene has CDR1 SGHAT and CDR2 FQNNGV. V gave up 6 bases and J gave up 0 bases, with 14 bases separating them. CDR3 length equals 15 residues. The chain combines TRBV11-2 with TRBJ2-5; tentatively, D is TRBD2 (6 bases). The sequence was obtained from a man aged 25-40 years in good health. Specimen: naive CD4+ T cells sorted from blood. Specified subset: CD45RA+ positively selected. CDR3 amino acids: CASRQGGGYQETQYF. The CDR3 DNA sequence: TGTGCCAGCAGGCAGGGTGGGGGGTACCAAGAGACCCAGTACTTC. The whole variable domain, remainder taken from reference TRBV11-2 and TRBJ2-5, is EAGVAQSPRYKIIEKRQSVAFWCNPISGHATLYWYQQILGQGPKLLIQFQNNGVVDDSQLPKDRFSAERLKGVDSTLKIQPAKLEDSAVYLCASRQGGGYQETQYFGPGTRLLVL.